Listed here are 25 T cell receptor beta chains from one sample, sequenced in a study of CD8 T cells in ankylosing spondylitis. Study results and limitations: Among TCR beta sequences, a motif of eight or nine highly homologous variants appeared characteristic of ankylosing spondylitis blood.

TCRdb fed the 5' RACE reads into MiXCR, producing one record per CDR3 protein. In the table there are 350,000 to 550,000 distinct CDR3 sequences, roughly a quarter of which are singletons. These TCRs' antigens remain unknown. Sequenced input: blood, either unsorted or a sorted T cell fraction (not recorded which). The receptors originated from a male donor with ankylosing spondylitis.

The J gene is TRBJ2-7, the V gene TRBV6-1, with 7 bases matching TRBD2. Per the germline V gene, CDR1 is MNHNS and CDR2 is SASEGT. There are 12 residues in the CDR3. The J segment lost 6 bases and the V segment lost 5 bases, leaving 4 bases of the junction unmatched. The CDR3 DNA is TGTGCCAGCAGTAGACTAGCTCTCGAGCAGTACTTC. Translation gives CASSRLALEQYF.

The chain combines TRBV24-1 with TRBJ2-5; possibly TRBD1 for D (6 bases). Germline CDR1 and CDR2: KGHDR and SFDVKD. This CDR3 contains 15 residues. With 3 bases removed from V and 0 bases from J, the gap between germline ends came to 10 bases. The CDR3 DNA follows: TGTGCCACCAGTGATGCAACAGGGTACCAAGAGACCCAGTACTTC. Protein product: CATSDATGYQETQYF.

The chain has TRBV24-1 and TRBJ2-5, with 9 bases matching TRBD1. With V trimmed by 3 bases and J by 4 bases, 5 bases remained unmatched. Germline-derived CDR1 and CDR2 are KGHDR and SFDVKD. The CDR3 loop spans 15 amino acids. This CDR3 reads CATSDPGTGTETQYF. For the CDR3, the DNA is TGTGCCACCAGTGATCCCGGGACAGGGACAGAGACCCAGTACTTC.

In this sample, this clonotype turned up a few times. The gene calls are TRBV29-1 and TRBJ2-1; 8 bases agree with TRBD1. The CDR3 contains 12 residues. Germline CDR1 and CDR2: SQVTM and ANQGSEA. J lost 6 bases, V lost 7 bases, and 5 bases had no gene match. The DNA of the CDR3 is TGCAGCGACCGGACAGGGTTCAATGAGCAGTTCTTC. It codes for CSDRTGFNEQFF.

This clonotype was detected a few times. The chain is built from TRBV5-1 and TRBJ2-1; D ambiguous. Germline V lookup: CDR1 SGHRS, CDR2 YFSETQ. The CDR3 loop spans 13 amino acids. V gave up 2 bases and J gave up 4 bases, with 7 bases separating them. The CDR3 DNA is TGCGCCAGCAGCTTTACAGATTACAATGAGCAGTTCTTC. Protein: CASSFTDYNEQFF.

In this sample, this clonotype turned up a few times. The rearrangement joins TRBV11-2 to TRBJ2-1; TRBD1 or TRBD2 may be the D gene (6 bases each). Trimming stripped 2 bases from V and 8 bases from J, with 13 bases between. CDR1 SGHAT and CDR2 FQNNGV come from the germline V gene. The CDR3 length is 14 residues. CDR3 sequence (DNA): TGTGCCAGCAGCTTACCGGGGGCGCGACATGAGCAGTTCTTC. As protein: CASSLPGARHEQFF.

In this sample, this clonotype turned up a few times. The chain carries TRBV4-2 and TRBJ2-1; 9 nucleotides line up with TRBD2. The trim removed 4 bases at V and 3 bases at J, leaving 7 bases unmatched. Germline V gives CDR1 LGHNA, CDR2 YNFKEQ. The CDR3 runs 16 residues. The CDR3: CASSLEASGIYNEQFF. The CDR3 DNA follows: TGTGCCAGCAGCCTGGAGGCTAGCGGGATCTACAATGAGCAGTTCTTC.

J is TRBJ2-5 and V is TRBV29-1; 16 nucleotides match TRBD2. Germline values: CDR1 SQVTM, CDR2 ANQGSEA. The CDR3 sequence is 15 residues long. V shed 7 bases and J 5 bases; nucleotides not matched to a gene: 7. The CDR3 reads CSAPGLAGGSETQYF. CDR3 DNA: TGCAGCGCCCCGGGACTAGCGGGAGGGAGCGAGACCCAGTACTTC.

This clonotype was counted between two and nine times. J is TRBJ2-5 and V is TRBV2, with 7 nucleotides matching TRBD1. V was clipped by 3 bases and J by 2 bases; unmatched bases: 6. This CDR3 region has 15 residues. Germline V lookup: CDR1 SNHLY, CDR2 FYNNEI. CDR3 sequence reads: CASSDQTGEQETQYF. The CDR3 DNA follows: TGTGCCAGCAGTGACCAAACAGGGGAACAAGAGACCCAGTACTTC.

This clonotype was counted at least ten times. This chain connects TRBV5-5 to TRBJ2-2; 8 nucleotides line up with TRBD1. CDR1 SGHKS and CDR2 YYEKEE come from the germline V gene (reference sequence). V trimming: 0 bases; J trimming: 4 bases; junction bases outside the gene matches: 8. The CDR3 is 17 amino acids. The chain's CDR3 is CASSLGRQGTTTGELFF. The CDR3 coding sequence is TGTGCCAGCAGCTTGGGGAGACAGGGGACGACCACCGGGGAGCTGTTTTTT.

The sample holds many counts of this clonotype. The chain employs TRBV20-1 and TRBJ1-1, with D possibly TRBD1 on 5 matching bases. The CDR3 consists of 13 residues. The germline V gene has CDR1 DFQATT and CDR2 SNEGSKA (reference sequence). The V end was cut by 0 bases, the J end by 3 bases, with 8 bases between. The CDR3 spells CSARDGGDTEAFF. The DNA for the CDR3 is TGCAGTGCTAGAGATGGAGGGGACACTGAAGCTTTCTTT.

This chain connects TRBV11-2 to TRBJ2-3; weak D call: TRBD2 (6 bases). Germline V CDR1 and CDR2: SGHAT, FQNNGV. V was clipped by 2 bases and J by 6 bases, with 12 bases between them. This CDR3 region has 14 residues. Here the CDR3 reads CASSLSGREDTQYF. The CDR3 DNA reads as TGTGCCAGCAGCTTAAGCGGGCGCGAGGATACGCAGTATTTT. Together with reference TRBV11-2 and TRBJ2-3, the CDR3 gives the full variable domain: EAGVAQSPRYKIIEKRQSVAFWCNPISGHATLYWYQQILGQGPKLLIQFQNNGVVDDSQLPKDRFSAERLKGVDSTLKIQPAKLEDSAVYLCASSLSGREDTQYFGPGTRLTVL.

This clonotype occurred many times. The V call is TRBV7-2, the J call TRBJ2-2; D is unclear. This CDR3 is built from 14 residues. Germline lookup yields CDR1 SGHTA and CDR2 FQGNSA. V was shortened by 2 bases and J by 4 bases, with 8 bases between the two germline ends. The CDR3 DNA follows: TGTGCCAGCAGCTTATCCACCTCCACCGGGGAGCTGTTTTTT. This translates into CASSLSTSTGELFF.

This clonotype was picked up one time. The rearrangement uses TRBV5-1 and TRBJ2-2; 9 bases are shared with TRBD1. The CDR3 spans 15 residues. Germline V CDR1 and CDR2: SGHRS, YFSETQ. The V segment lost 4 bases and the J segment 5 bases; nucleotides outside the gene matches: 6. CDR3 in DNA: TGCGCCAGCAGCGTCGGACAGGGGCGGACCGGGGAGCTGTTTTTT. It specifies CASSVGQGRTGELFF.

Only a few counts were recorded for this clonotype. The V call is TRBV24-1, the J call TRBJ1-5; 8 bases fit TRBD1. The V gene end was trimmed by 2 bases and the J gene end by 6 bases; junction bases not matched to a gene: 8. CDR3 length equals 16 residues. CDR1 is KGHDR, CDR2 SFDVKD, per germline. The CDR3 DNA follows: TGTGCCACCAGTGATTCAAGGCCCACAGGGGGTCAGCCCCAGCATTTT. It encodes CATSDSRPTGGQPQHF.

This clonotype has a handful of counts. The chain joins TRBV5-1 to TRBJ2-7; D not certain. V was shortened by 5 bases and J by 0 bases, with 12 bases between the two germline ends. From germline, CDR1 is SGHRS and CDR2 YFSETQ. The CDR3 totals 14 residues. The CDR3 here is CASSVGPSSYEQYF. For the CDR3, the DNA is TGCGCCAGCAGTGTCGGGCCCAGCTCCTACGAGCAGTACTTC.

The rearrangement joins TRBV6-1 to TRBJ1-1, with D perhaps matching TRBD1 (6 bases). CDR1 is MNHNS and CDR2 is SASEGT in the germline V gene. The CDR3 contains 13 residues. V shed 8 bases and J shed 4 bases, with 14 bases lying between them. DNA for the CDR3: TGTGCCAGCTTGGGGGGGCGGGTCACTGAAGCTTTCTTT. This gives the protein CASLGGRVTEAFF.

In this sample, this clonotype turned up a few times. This rearrangement joins TRBV12-3 or TRBV12-4 to TRBJ1-2; 9 positions agree with TRBD1. V trimming: 5 bases; J trimming: 1 base; junction bases outside the gene matches: 11. The CDR3 runs to 17 residues. CDR3 sequence: CASSQTGGVGHNYGYTF. DNA for the CDR3: TGTGCCAGCAGTCAAACAGGGGGCGTAGGGCATAACTATGGCTACACCTTC.

The chain links TRBV12-3 or TRBV12-4 to TRBJ2-7, with 8 bases identical to TRBD1. V lost 2 bases, J lost 0 bases, and 3 bases stayed unmatched. The CDR3 has 15 residues. The CDR3 region has the DNA TGTGCCAGCAGTTTACAGGGGGCTAACTCCTACGAGCAGTACTTC. This encodes CASSLQGANSYEQYF.

The rearrangement links TRBV6-1 to TRBJ1-1; no definite D call. Trimming took 2 bases from V and 1 from J, leaving 8 bases between them. Germline loops: CDR1 MNHNS, CDR2 SASEGT. There are 14 residues in the CDR3. The CDR3, as DNA: TGTGCCAGCAGTGAAAGATGGCGGAACACTGAAGCTTTCTTT. Encoded protein: CASSERWRNTEAFF.

V usage is TRBV19 and J usage is TRBJ2-3; 10 bases map to TRBD2. The length of the CDR3 is 15 residues. Germline-derived CDR1 and CDR2 are LNHDA and SQIVND (reference sequence). The V segment lost 3 bases and the J segment 2 bases; nucleotides outside the gene matches: 2. In DNA, the CDR3 is TGTGCCAGTAGTATGGGACTAGCGAACACAGATACGCAGTATTTT. Translating it yields CASSMGLANTDTQYF. Supplemented by reference TRBV19 and TRBJ2-3, the full variable domain reads DGGITQSPKYLFRKEGQNVTLSCEQNLNHDAMYWYRQDPGQGLRLIYYSQIVNDFQKGDIAEGYSVSREKKESFPLTVTSAQKNPTAFYLCASSMGLANTDTQYFGPGTRLTVL.

With respect to this clonotype: This likely comes from a read error, as the CDR3 has no conserved phenylalanine or tryptophan at its end. The rearrangement joins TRBV5-1 to TRBJ2-5; D is ambiguous. This CDR3 has 15 residues. V lost 0 bases to trimming and J lost 2 bases, with 11 bases between them. Germline V gives CDR1 SGHRS, CDR2 YFSETQ. CDR3 nucleotides: TGCGCCAGCAGCTTGGAGGCGAACACTCAAGAGACCCAGTACCTC. It specifies CASSLEANTQETQYL.

The V and J genes are TRBV27 and TRBJ2-1; 14 bases agree with TRBD2. V lost 5 bases and J lost 5; bases outside the gene matches: 8. The CDR3 sequence is 17 residues long. Germline CDR1 MNHEY, CDR2 SMNVEV (reference sequence). In DNA, the CDR3 is TGTGCCAGCAGTCCAGGGACTAGCGGGAGACTTCACAATGAGCAGTTCTTC. Translation: CASSPGTSGRLHNEQFF.

This clonotype was seen more than once but under ten times. This sequence joins TRBV7-2 and TRBJ2-3; D is tentatively TRBD1 or TRBD2 (5 bases each). Germline CDR1 and CDR2: SGHTA and FQGNSA. V lost 0 bases, J lost 9 bases, and 13 bases lay in between. The CDR3 runs 14 residues. The CDR3 loop reads CASSLANWDHTQYF. Here the CDR3 DNA reads TGTGCCAGCAGCTTAGCAAACTGGGACCACACGCAGTATTTT.

This rearrangement joins TRBV6-2 or TRBV6-3 to TRBJ2-3; 9 nucleotides agree with TRBD2. Trimming cost V 6 bases and J 4 bases; bases outside gene matches: 11. Germline lookup yields CDR1 MNHEY and CDR2 SVGEGT. The CDR3 is 16 residues long. CDR3 in DNA: TGTGCCAGCAGACGAACCGGACTAGCGTCAGCAGATACGCAGTATTTT. Translated, it gives CASRRTGLASADTQYF.